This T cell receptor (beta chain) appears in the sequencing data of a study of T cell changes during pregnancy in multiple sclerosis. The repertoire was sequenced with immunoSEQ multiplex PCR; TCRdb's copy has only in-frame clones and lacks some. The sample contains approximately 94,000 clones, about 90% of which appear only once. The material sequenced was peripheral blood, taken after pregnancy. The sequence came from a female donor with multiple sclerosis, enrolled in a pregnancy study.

The CDR3 protein is CASSKDRALIYGYTF. CDR3 bases: TGCGCCAGCAGCAAGGACAGGGCGCTAATCTATGGCTACACCTTC. The chain joins TRBV4-1 to TRBJ1-2, with 8 bases fitting TRBD1. V shed 5 bases and J 4 bases; nucleotides not matched to a gene: 9. From germline, CDR1 is MGHRA and CDR2 YSYEKL. This CDR3 region has 15 residues.